The 7 T cell receptor beta chains presented below share a single source sample, sequenced in a study of blood T cell repertoires in COVID-19. Libraries were prepared by immunoSEQ multiplex PCR; TCRdb keeps only in-frame clonotypes and omits some of them. The sample shows some 74,000 clones, around 80% of them seen only once. Sequenced input: peripheral blood. Every receptor here comes from a woman of 80 years or more with active or convalescent COVID-19.

The V call is TRBV4-1, the J call TRBJ1-1; unclear D gene. With 5 bases removed from V and 1 base from J, the gap between germline ends came to 11 bases. The CDR3 length is 14 residues. Per germline, CDR1 MGHRA and CDR2 YSYEKL. CDR3 loop: CASSNDFRNTEAFF. In DNA, the CDR3 is TGCGCCAGCAGCAACGACTTTAGGAACACTGAAGCTTTCTTT.

The chain has TRBV6-6 and TRBJ1-2, with D unresolved. The CDR3 sequence is 14 residues long. Per germline, CDR1 MNHNY and CDR2 SVGAGI (reference sequence). Trimming took 2 bases from V and 0 from J, leaving 7 bases between them. The CDR3 DNA reads TGTGCCAGCAGTTACGGGCAGGCTAACTATGGCTACACCTTC. Protein sequence: CASSYGQANYGYTF.

The rearrangement links TRBV10-1 to TRBJ2-3, with 9 bases matching TRBD2. V shed 5 bases, J shed 10 bases, and the junction held 16 bases outside the gene matches. Germline lookup yields CDR1 WNHNN and CDR2 SYGVQD (reference sequence). The CDR3 sequence is 16 residues long. CDR3 sequence reads: CASSPAWAGGPQAQYF. CDR3 in DNA: TGCGCCAGCAGTCCGGCCTGGGCGGGGGGGCCGCAAGCGCAGTATTTT.

The V call is TRBV6-5, the J call TRBJ2-3; TRBD1 matches 8 bases. V was clipped by 6 bases and J by 4 bases; unmatched bases: 6. The CDR3 runs 14 residues. Germline V CDR1 and CDR2: MNHEY, SVGAGI. DNA for the CDR3: TGTGCCAGCAGCCTCGGACAGGGTTCAGATACGCAGTATTTT. Translating it yields CASSLGQGSDTQYF.

The V call is TRBV4-3, the J call TRBJ1-4, with D perhaps matching TRBD1 (6 bases). This CDR3 contains 14 residues. Trimming took off 5 bases at V and 7 bases at J, with 14 bases between the two ends. Germline V CDR1 and CDR2: LGHNA, YSLEER. CDR3 sequence: CASSDGQQSEKLFF. CDR3 coding DNA: TGCGCCAGCAGCGACGGACAGCAAAGTGAAAAACTGTTTTTT.

The genes are TRBV11-2 and TRBJ1-2; the match to TRBD1 covers 7 bases. With V trimmed by 5 bases and J by 0 bases, 9 bases remained unmatched. Germline lookup yields CDR1 SGHAT and CDR2 FQNNGV. The CDR3 has 16 amino acids. In nucleotides, the CDR3 is TGTGCCAGCAGCACGCCGGGACAGAGAACTAACTATGGCTACACCTTC. Residues: CASSTPGQRTNYGYTF. Combining the CDR3 with reference TRBV11-2 and TRBJ1-2 gives the whole variable domain EAGVAQSPRYKIIEKRQSVAFWCNPISGHATLYWYQQILGQGPKLLIQFQNNGVVDDSQLPKDRFSAERLKGVDSTLKIQPAKLEDSAVYLCASSTPGQRTNYGYTFGSGTRLTVV.

This chain connects TRBV7-2 to TRBJ1-1; D gene ambiguous. The CDR3 runs to 15 residues. Trimming removed 1 base at V and 1 base at J, with 10 bases between. Germline V gives CDR1 SGHTA, CDR2 FQGNSA. The CDR3 is CASSLVPGKNTEAFF. CDR3 nucleotide sequence: TGTGCCAGCAGCTTAGTGCCGGGAAAGAACACTGAAGCTTTCTTT.